Included here is one TCR beta chain sequence, with context. The CDR3 consists of 14 residues. V was shortened by 0 bases and J by 6 bases, with 9 bases between the two germline ends. CDR1 and CDR2 from the germline V gene are SGDLS and YYNGEE. The sample comes from a study of OX40 agonist ivuxolimab in advanced cancers. The repertoire was sequenced with immunoSEQ multiplex PCR; TCRdb's copy has only in-frame clones and lacks some. The sample shows about 77,000 clones, about 86% of them seen only once. The genes are TRBV9 and TRBJ2-2; D gene uncertain. The source is an adult with an advanced solid tumor such as melanoma, head and neck, liver or kidney cancer. The source was CD4+ or CD8+ T cells sorted from blood, collected in a trial of the OX40 agonist ivuxolimab. DNA of the CDR3: TGTGCCAGCAGCGTAGTATCCAGCCCCGGGGAGCTGTTTTTT. Translating gives CASSVVSSPGELFF.